This T cell receptor (beta chain) was captured by sequencing in a study of cytomegalovirus exposure and HLA in healthy donors. Across the study: When over 300 donors were genotyped, 81% of them were found to fall in the Caucasian-associated ancestry cluster. Study-level results: Approximately 160 TCR beta chains were listed as cytomegalovirus-associated. An apparent linkage of common viral pathogens to several of the most significant clusters emerged in a later analysis.

CDR1 is SGHTS and CDR2 is YDEGEE in the germline V gene. The CDR3 length is 14 residues. The germline V and J ends were trimmed by 1 base and 0 bases, with 8 bases remaining between them. Concerning this clone: Its antigen is still unknown.

The PCR ran on 60 Vbeta and 13 Jbeta primers. Original analysis: A later analysis tallied tens of millions of unique TCR beta chains, approximately 10 million of them shared. The repertoire was sequenced with immunoSEQ multiplex PCR; TCRdb's copy has only in-frame clones and lacks some. From that table come the V and J calls and clone size; the DNA was used to work out D and trimming. The top ten hold about 4.5% of the sample, which has roughly 160,000 clones, 65% to 80% seen once. This TCR was sampled from a man aged 40-50 years in good health and CMV-seronegative. The sample taken for sequencing was PBMCs. The chain has TRBV5-8 and TRBJ2-7, with D tentatively TRBD1 (6 bases). In DNA, the CDR3 is TGTGCCAGCAGCTTGCAGGGGTCCTCCTACGAGCAGTACTTC. It is translated as CASSLQGSSYEQYF.